Below are 20 T cell receptor beta chains sequenced from a single sample in a study of blood T cells in healthy people across ages. PCR was performed a second time for about 6 to 12 cycles using a sample-barcoded 5' primer and a J-beta primer mix. MiXCR, run by TCRdb on the 5' RACE reads, gives a single entry per CDR3 protein. Seen here are roughly 1 million distinct CDR3 sequences, around 25% observed once, and the top ten hold around 0.75%. These records were also assigned to another study, of T cells of mothers and their children.

The sequenced sample was blood. The receptor set was obtained from a girl aged 2 to 9 in good health.

This chain links TRBV4-2 with TRBJ2-7; the D call may be TRBD1 or TRBD2 (5 bases each). The CDR3 sequence is 16 residues long. The germline gives CDR1 LGHNA, CDR2 YNFKEQ. Trimming pared 1 base from V and 7 bases from J, leaving 20 bases between. The CDR3 DNA follows: TGTGCCAGCAGCCAAGTATTAAAGGGGACCCTTGGAGAGCAGTACTTC. Amino acid sequence: CASSQVLKGTLGEQYF.

This clonotype was picked up a small number of times. The V call is TRBV3-1, the J call TRBJ1-4; TRBD1 matches 9 bases. Germline CDR1 LGHDT, CDR2 YNNKEL (reference sequence). CDR3 length equals 15 residues. With V trimmed by 4 bases and J by 6 bases, 6 bases remained unmatched. CDR3 region: CASSLLRTGDEKLFF. CDR3 nucleotides: TGTGCCAGCAGCCTTCTCCGGACAGGGGATGAAAAACTGTTTTTT.

The chain combines TRBV12-3 or TRBV12-4 with TRBJ2-5, with 13 positions matching TRBD2. The V and J ends lost 5 bases and 5 bases, in that order; junction bases with no gene match: 11. The length of the CDR3 is 17 residues. The CDR3 DNA follows: TGTGCCAGCAGTCCCGGACTAGCGGGGGATTCTTTGGAGACCCAGTACTTC. Translating gives CASSPGLAGDSLETQYF.

The chain joins TRBV12-3 or TRBV12-4 to TRBJ2-5, with 9 bases that match TRBD2. This CDR3 spans 15 amino acids. With V trimmed by 4 bases and J by 4 bases, 7 bases remained unmatched. In nucleotides, the CDR3 is TGTGCCAGCAGTTGGAGCGGGGGGAGGTTAGAGACCCAGTACTTC. Its translation is CASSWSGGRLETQYF.

The chain is built from TRBV6-6 and TRBJ2-7; 8 bases map to TRBD2. This CDR3 comprises 14 residues. V lost 2 bases to trimming and J lost 7 bases; unmatched junction nucleotides: 7. CDR1 and CDR2 from the germline V gene are MNHNY and SVGAGI (reference sequence). CDR3 region: CASSYEGTRWEQYF. CDR3 nucleotide sequence: TGTGCCAGCAGTTACGAAGGGACTAGATGGGAGCAGTACTTC.

The chain couples TRBV28 to TRBJ1-1; TRBD1 matches at 8 bases. The V gene end was trimmed by 3 bases and the J gene end by 11 bases; junction bases not matched to a gene: 14. CDR1 is MDHEN and CDR2 is SYDVKM in the germline V gene. The CDR3 totals 15 residues. CDR3 DNA sequence: TGTGCCAGCAGTTTTAGGACAGGGAAACCGGTAAAGGCTTTCTTT. Its protein is CASSFRTGKPVKAFF.

Only a few counts were recorded for this clonotype. The chain has TRBV28 and TRBJ1-1, with D unresolved. V shed 3 bases and J shed 0 bases, with 5 bases lying between them. Looked up from germline, CDR1 is MDHEN and CDR2 is SYDVKM. The CDR3 consists of 13 residues. The CDR3 DNA reads as TGTGCCAGCAGTTTTGTAATGAACACTGAAGCTTTCTTT. This translates into CASSFVMNTEAFF.

This chain joins TRBV4-3 and TRBJ2-3, with 9 bases fitting TRBD2. Unmatched junction bases numbered 5, after V lost 0 bases and J lost 1 base. CDR3 length: 17 amino acids. Germline loops: CDR1 LGHNA, CDR2 YSLEER. The CDR3 loop is CASSQDMASGGTDTQYF. CDR3 DNA sequence: TGCGCCAGCAGCCAAGATATGGCTAGCGGGGGCACAGATACGCAGTATTTT.

The J gene is TRBJ2-1, the V gene TRBV7-2, with D unclear. Trimming took off 8 bases at V and 8 bases at J, with 13 bases between the two ends. The CDR3 is 12 residues long. CDR1 and CDR2 (germline): SGHTA, FQGNSA. The CDR3 loop reads CASGNFGYEQFF. CDR3 bases: TGTGCCAGCGGAAACTTTGGCTATGAGCAGTTCTTC.

The chain has TRBV15 and TRBJ2-7, with 9 bases that match TRBD2. CDR1 and CDR2 from the germline V gene are LNHNV and YYDKDF (reference sequence). After removal of 1 base from V and 7 bases from J, the junction contained 2 bases not matched to a gene. The CDR3 has 13 residues. This CDR3 reads CATSRALAGEQYF. CDR3 DNA sequence: TGTGCCACCAGCAGAGCTCTAGCGGGAGAGCAGTACTTC.

A few counts support this clonotype. The rearrangement joins TRBV11-2 to TRBJ2-5, with a tentative D call TRBD1 (5 bases). The CDR3 runs to 15 residues. V was pared by 2 bases and J by 5 bases, with 15 bases between. Germline CDR1 SGHAT, CDR2 FQNNGV. The CDR3 nucleotides are TGTGCCAGCAGCTTACCGGACACCTGGGTGGAGACCCAGTACTTC. Translation: CASSLPDTWVETQYF.

This clonotype was counted many times. The rearrangement uses TRBV7-2 and TRBJ2-7; 9 bases are shared with TRBD1. V lost 1 base, J lost 3 bases, and 1 base stayed unmatched. The CDR3 is made up of 14 amino acids. Germline V gene lookup returns CDR1 SGHTA and CDR2 FQGNSA. CDR3 region: CASSLGGQGYEQYF. The CDR3 DNA sequence: TGTGCCAGCAGCTTAGGGGGACAGGGCTACGAGCAGTACTTC.

The chain couples TRBV20-1 to TRBJ2-7, with unresolved D. Germline V gene lookup returns CDR1 DFQATT and CDR2 SNEGSKA (reference sequence). CDR3 size: 13 residues. Trimming took off 0 bases at V and 0 bases at J, with 6 bases between the two ends. CDR3 in amino acids: CSARDHTSYEQYF. CDR3 sequence (DNA): TGCAGTGCTAGAGATCATACCTCCTACGAGCAGTACTTC.

This rearrangement joins TRBV12-5 to TRBJ2-4, with 7 bases identical to TRBD2. The CDR3 length is 16 residues. The germline gives CDR1 LGHNT, CDR2 FRNRAP. Losses at the gene ends were 6 bases for V and 3 bases for J; bases not matched to a gene: 11. CDR3 in amino acids: CASGLWGGRGKNIQYF. CDR3 DNA sequence: TGTGCTAGTGGACTATGGGGGGGTCGAGGCAAAAACATTCAGTACTTC.

The V call is TRBV6-1, the J call TRBJ2-7; D is unresolved. V was shortened by 7 bases and J by 3 bases, with 10 bases between the two germline ends. Germline CDR1 is MNHNS and CDR2 is SASEGT. The CDR3 runs to 12 residues. The CDR3 nucleotides read TGTGCCAGCACGGACGCCGTCTACGAGCAGTACTTC. It translates to CASTDAVYEQYF.

This rearrangement joins TRBV6-1 to TRBJ2-3; TRBD2 might be the D (5 bases). The CDR3 is 18 amino acids. Germline assignment: CDR1 MNHNS and CDR2 SASEGT. With 0 bases removed from V and 3 bases from J, the gap between germline ends came to 19 bases. This chain's CDR3 is CASSEALGVLSETDTQYF. The CDR3 DNA reads as TGTGCCAGCAGTGAAGCGCTCGGGGTCCTAAGTGAAACAGATACGCAGTATTTT.

The table lists this clonotype with a few counts. The chain joins TRBV3-1 to TRBJ2-7; possibly TRBD2 for D (5 bases). The CDR3 runs to 13 residues. Germline V gives CDR1 LGHDT, CDR2 YNNKEL (reference sequence). V was cut by 6 bases and J by 2 bases, with 11 bases left in between. CDR3 bases: TGTGCCAGCAGTATTGACGGGACCTACGAGCAGTACTTC. As protein: CASSIDGTYEQYF.

This clonotype was picked up a small number of times. The J gene is TRBJ1-1, the V gene TRBV12-3 or TRBV12-4; TRBD1 might be the D (5 bases). Trimming took off 5 bases at V and 1 base at J, with 8 bases between the two ends. CDR3 length: 13 amino acids. The CDR3 region has the DNA TGTGCCAGCAGTGACGACAGGAACACTGAAGCTTTCTTT. Translation gives CASSDDRNTEAFF.

The V and J genes are TRBV11-2 and TRBJ1-2, with 7 positions matching TRBD1. The ends lost 0 bases at V and 4 bases at J; junction bases unmatched: 2. Germline V gene sequence: CDR1 SGHAT, CDR2 FQNNGV. The CDR3 is made up of 14 amino acids. The CDR3 coding sequence is TGTGCCAGCAGCTTAGACACAGGGGCCTATGGCTACACCTTC. It encodes CASSLDTGAYGYTF.

This clonotype has just a few counts. The chain employs TRBV7-2 and TRBJ2-2; no reliable D call. V was pared by 5 bases and J by 2 bases, with 12 bases between. CDR3 size: 15 residues. The V gene's germline CDR1 is SGHTA and CDR2 FQGNSA. The CDR3 sequence: CASSRSGPNTGELFF. DNA for the CDR3: TGTGCCAGCAGCCGATCCGGGCCAAACACCGGGGAGCTGTTTTTT.